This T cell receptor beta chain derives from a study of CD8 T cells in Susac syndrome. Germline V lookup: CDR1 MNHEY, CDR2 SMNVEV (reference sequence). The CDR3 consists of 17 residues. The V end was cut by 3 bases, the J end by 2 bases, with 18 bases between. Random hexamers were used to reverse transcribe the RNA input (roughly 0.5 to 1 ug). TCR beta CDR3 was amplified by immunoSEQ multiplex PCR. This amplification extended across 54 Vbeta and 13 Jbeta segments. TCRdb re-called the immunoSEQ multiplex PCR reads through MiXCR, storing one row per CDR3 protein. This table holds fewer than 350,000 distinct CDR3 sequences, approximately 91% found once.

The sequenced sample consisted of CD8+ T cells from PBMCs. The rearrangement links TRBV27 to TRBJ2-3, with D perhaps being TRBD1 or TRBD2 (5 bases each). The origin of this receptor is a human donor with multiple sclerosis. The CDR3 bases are TGTGCCAGCAGTTTGGGGCATTTGGGAGCCCCCACAGATACGCAGTATTTT. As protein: CASSLGHLGAPTDTQYF.